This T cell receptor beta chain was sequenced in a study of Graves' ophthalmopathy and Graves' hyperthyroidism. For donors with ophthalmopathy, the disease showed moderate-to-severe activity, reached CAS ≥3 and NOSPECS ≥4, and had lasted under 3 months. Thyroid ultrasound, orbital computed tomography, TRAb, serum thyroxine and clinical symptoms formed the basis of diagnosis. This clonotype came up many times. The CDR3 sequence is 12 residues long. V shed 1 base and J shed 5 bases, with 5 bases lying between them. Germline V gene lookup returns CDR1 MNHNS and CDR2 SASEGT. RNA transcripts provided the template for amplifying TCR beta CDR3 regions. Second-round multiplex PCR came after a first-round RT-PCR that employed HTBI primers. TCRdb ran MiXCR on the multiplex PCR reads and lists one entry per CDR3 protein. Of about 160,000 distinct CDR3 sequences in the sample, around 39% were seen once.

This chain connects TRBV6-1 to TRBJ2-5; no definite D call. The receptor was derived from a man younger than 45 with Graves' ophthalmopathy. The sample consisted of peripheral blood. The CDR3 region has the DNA TGTGCCAGCAGTGAAGTATGGGAGACCCAGTACTTC. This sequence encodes CASSEVWETQYF.